This T cell receptor beta chain is drawn from a study of control samples from healthy donors and cancer patients. This table comes from immunoSEQ multiplex PCR, and its TCRdb copy is limited to in-frame clones, with some not included. In the table there are some 130,000 clones, 80% to 95% of which are singletons. This CDR3 comprises 14 residues. CDR1 and CDR2 from the germline V gene are MNHEY and SMNVEV (reference sequence). J was trimmed by 5 bases and V by 6 bases; bases with no gene match: 5. The rearrangement joins TRBV27 to TRBJ2-5; 11 bases align to TRBD2. This TCR derives from a man in his forties in good health. Sequences were obtained from blood. Written as DNA, the CDR3 is TGTGCCAGCAGAGGACTAGCGGGTAGTGAGACCCAGTACTTC. Its protein is CASRGLAGSETQYF.